This T cell receptor (beta chain) emerged from a study of cytomegalovirus exposure and HLA in healthy donors. Findings of the study overall: Clusters of TCRs from the first cohort tended to co-occur in the approximately 120 validation repertoires (as a later analysis found).

The repertoire was sequenced with immunoSEQ multiplex PCR; TCRdb's copy has only in-frame clones and lacks some. The sample lists some 67,000 clones, approximately 94% seen once, with roughly 1% in the top ten. Note on this clone: The antigen is unknown.

The source is a young woman in good health and CMV-seronegative. The material sequenced was PBMCs.

The CDR3: CASSLGLAGGPRGDIQYF. The CDR3 DNA follows: TGTGCCAGCAGCTTGGGACTAGCGGGGGGCCCCCGGGGTGACATTCAGTACTTC. The V and J genes are TRBV5-5 and TRBJ2-4; 13 nucleotides agree with TRBD2. Germline V gene sequence: CDR1 SGHKS, CDR2 YYEKEE (reference sequence). There are 18 residues in the CDR3. The ends lost 0 bases at V and 8 bases at J; junction bases unmatched: 11.